This entry lists 25 T cell receptor beta chains sequenced from one sample in a study of T cells in Graves' hyperthyroidism and ophthalmopathy. Amplified regions were TCR beta CDR3 sequences from RNA transcripts. Carried out on the TCR CDR3, a first-round RT-PCR used the HTBI primer set. TCRdb reprocessed the multiplex PCR reads via MiXCR and lists one record per CDR3 protein. The table lists some 350,000 distinct CDR3 sequences, about a fifth of them singletons. Sequenced: blood. All receptors come from a young woman with Graves' hyperthyroidism.

This clonotype was seen ten or more times. V and J are TRBV5-1 and TRBJ1-1; D unresolved. Germline CDR1 is SGHRS and CDR2 is YFSETQ. This CDR3 spans 15 amino acids. Trimming cost V 3 bases and J 1 base, with 13 bases left between them. This chain's CDR3 is CASSWARLGNTEAFF. The DNA of the CDR3 is TGCGCCAGCAGCTGGGCTCGGTTGGGGAACACTGAAGCTTTCTTT.

This clonotype came up many times. The chain combines TRBV2 with TRBJ1-2; TRBD1 matches at 9 bases. The germline CDR1 and CDR2 sequences are SNHLY and FYNNEI. After removal of 6 bases from V and 6 bases from J, the junction contained 8 bases not matched to a gene. The CDR3 spans 14 residues. The CDR3 here is CASSPDRGENGYTF. The CDR3 DNA follows: TGTGCCAGCAGCCCCGACAGGGGGGAAAATGGCTACACCTTC.

The gene calls are TRBV29-1 and TRBJ2-5, with 8 bases aligning to TRBD1. Trimming cost V 1 base and J 7 bases; bases outside gene matches: 5. The CDR3 runs to 13 residues. CDR1 and CDR2 (germline): SQVTM, ANQGSEA. CDR3 DNA: TGCAGCGTTGAAGGGACAGGGATAGGGACCCAGTACTTC. This encodes CSVEGTGIGTQYF.

As to this clonotype: A junction end diverges from the germline sequence, so it may reflect a read error. The chain uses TRBV7-2 and TRBJ2-5; D is tentatively TRBD1 or TRBD2 (5 bases each). The germline V gene encodes CDR1 SGHTA and CDR2 FQGNSA. The CDR3 sequence is 14 residues long. The CDR3: CASAVWGRQETKYF. The CDR3 coding sequence is TGTGCCAGCGCCGTTTGGGGGAGACAAGAGACCAAGTACTTC.

This clonotype was seen at least ten times. This chain uses TRBV29-1 with TRBJ1-2, with TRBD1 as a possible D gene (5 bases). The CDR3 spans 15 residues. Germline assignment: CDR1 SQVTM and CDR2 ANQGSEA. With 4 bases removed from V and 0 bases from J, the gap between germline ends came to 15 bases. The CDR3 region has the DNA TGCAGCGTTGGGGGGAGACATCAAGCTAACTATGGCTACACCTTC. Protein: CSVGGRHQANYGYTF.

This clonotype was seen many times. The J gene is TRBJ1-2, the V gene TRBV5-1; D possibly corresponds to TRBD1 (5 bases). The CDR3 spans 13 residues. CDR1 SGHRS and CDR2 YFSETQ come from the germline V gene. V lost 5 bases to trimming and J lost 1 base, with 9 bases between them. The CDR3 protein is CASSQTDNYGYTF. The CDR3 DNA sequence: TGCGCCAGCAGTCAGACAGATAACTATGGCTACACCTTC.

This clonotype has ten or more counts. V and J are TRBV3-1 and TRBJ1-1; 9 nucleotides match TRBD1. J was trimmed by 5 bases and V by 4 bases; bases with no gene match: 14. CDR3 length equals 17 residues. Germline V gene lookup returns CDR1 LGHDT and CDR2 YNNKEL (reference sequence). CDR3 residues: CASSLTWDRVRRTEAFF. The CDR3 bases are TGTGCCAGCAGCCTGACGTGGGACAGGGTGAGGCGGACTGAAGCTTTCTTT.

This clonotype was recorded at least ten times. Here the CDR3 DNA reads TGCGCCAGCAGTTACCCGCCGGGGGAGGGGGAGACCCAGTACTTC. Its protein product is CASSYPPGEGETQYF. The V call is TRBV5-1, the J call TRBJ2-5, with 7 bases matching TRBD2. From germline, CDR1 is SGHRS and CDR2 YFSETQ. V shed 5 bases and J 5 bases; nucleotides not matched to a gene: 12. CDR3 size: 15 residues.

This clonotype was picked up many times. The V gene is TRBV13, the J gene TRBJ1-1; no definite D call. The V gene lost 3 bases and the J gene lost 3 bases, with 8 bases spanning the gap. The germline gives CDR1 PRHDT, CDR2 FYEKMQ (reference sequence). This CDR3 has 13 residues. Here the CDR3 reads CASSFAAYTEAFF. The CDR3 DNA reads as TGTGCCAGCAGCTTCGCAGCTTACACTGAAGCTTTCTTT.

This chain connects TRBV30 to TRBJ1-6, with 7 positions matching TRBD1. The CDR3 extends over 17 amino acids. The germline CDR1 and CDR2 sequences are GTSNPN and SVGIG (reference sequence). Losses at the gene ends were 2 bases for V and 10 bases for J; bases not matched to a gene: 17. CDR3 sequence reads: CAWSHIHRDSSKSPLHF. Here the CDR3 DNA reads TGTGCCTGGAGTCACATTCACCGGGACAGCAGTAAATCACCCCTCCACTTT.

This clonotype showed up many times. This rearrangement joins TRBV15 to TRBJ1-1; D uncertain. V was trimmed by 1 base and J by 3 bases, leaving 3 bases between them. This CDR3 has 12 residues. The germline CDR1 and CDR2 sequences are LNHNV and YYDKDF (reference sequence). The CDR3 DNA is TGTGCCACCAGCAGAGGGGACACTGAAGCTTTCTTT. Translated, it gives CATSRGDTEAFF.

This clonotype came up many times. V is TRBV18 and J is TRBJ2-7, with D hard to call. Trimming pared 8 bases from V and 0 bases from J, leaving 11 bases between. This CDR3 is 13 amino acids long. CDR1 is KGHSH, CDR2 LQKENI, per germline. CDR3 nucleotide sequence: TGTGCCAGCAGTCCTCCGGGCTCCTACGAGCAGTACTTC. Translated: CASSPPGSYEQYF.

This clonotype has a handful of counts. The CDR3 ends on some other residue instead of the conserved phenylalanine or tryptophan, so this is likely a read error. The V and J genes are TRBV6-1 and TRBJ1-5, with unresolved D. This CDR3 is built from 13 residues. V was shortened by 10 bases and J by 4 bases, with 14 bases between the two germline ends. CDR1 MNHNS and CDR2 SASEGT come from the germline V gene. The CDR3 nucleotides are TGTGCCACCCATGACAATTATAATCAGCCCCAGCATTAT. Protein sequence: CATHDNYNQPQHY.

This clonotype was recorded at least ten times. The rearrangement links TRBV27 to TRBJ2-7; either TRBD1 or TRBD2 may fit D (5 bases each). The CDR3 covers 12 residues. Trimming removed 6 bases at V and 3 bases at J, with 9 bases between. Germline V gene sequence: CDR1 MNHEY, CDR2 SMNVEV (reference sequence). Here the CDR3 reads CASSRGGYEQYF. Here the CDR3 DNA reads TGTGCCAGCAGCCGTGGGGGCTACGAGCAGTACTTC.

This clonotype was found many times. The chain is built from TRBV27 and TRBJ2-7, with 16 bases aligning to TRBD2. V shed 4 bases, J shed 5 bases, and the junction held 5 bases outside the gene matches. The CDR3 totals 16 residues. Germline loops: CDR1 MNHEY, CDR2 SMNVEV (reference sequence). The CDR3 region has the DNA TGTGCCAGCAGTTCTATGGGACTAGCGGGGGGGAACGAGCAGTACTTC. It encodes CASSSMGLAGGNEQYF.

This chain uses TRBV4-1 with TRBJ1-1; the match to TRBD1 covers 9 bases. The V segment lost 1 base and the J segment 1 base; nucleotides outside the gene matches: 4. This CDR3 has 16 residues. From germline, CDR1 is MGHRA and CDR2 YSYEKL. The CDR3 reads CASSQATGGANTEAFF. The CDR3 coding sequence is TGCGCCAGCAGCCAAGCGACAGGGGGTGCGAACACTGAAGCTTTCTTT.

The chain couples TRBV7-2 to TRBJ2-7; 8 bases match TRBD1. CDR3 length equals 15 residues. V gave up 5 bases and J gave up 7 bases; unmatched junction bases: 13. Germline assignment: CDR1 SGHTA and CDR2 FQGNSA. The CDR3 nucleotides read TGTGCCAGCAGCACCAGACAGGGGACCACGGGAGAGCAGTACTTC. Protein sequence: CASSTRQGTTGEQYF.

This clonotype was counted at least ten times. The chain carries TRBV5-1 and TRBJ2-7; the match to TRBD2 covers 7 bases. V was pared by 1 base and J by 0 bases, with 4 bases of the junction left unmatched. Germline CDR1 SGHRS, CDR2 YFSETQ. The CDR3 loop spans 15 amino acids. Here the CDR3 reads CASSLSSGVSYEQYF. The DNA of the CDR3 is TGCGCCAGCAGCTTGTCCAGCGGGGTCTCCTACGAGCAGTACTTC.

There are many counts of this clonotype. The genes are TRBV20-1 and TRBJ2-7; D not resolved. This CDR3 region has 14 residues. V dropped 6 bases and J dropped 0 bases, with 15 bases sitting between them. Germline V gives CDR1 DFQATT, CDR2 SNEGSKA (reference sequence). The CDR3 sequence is CSAQKDASSYEQYF. The CDR3 nucleotides are TGCAGTGCCCAGAAGGACGCAAGCTCCTACGAGCAGTACTTC.

This clonotype came up many times. This chain connects TRBV6-1 to TRBJ1-1, with D unresolved. The germline V and J ends were trimmed by 6 bases and 1 base, with 12 bases remaining between them. The CDR3 extends over 14 amino acids. Germline loops: CDR1 MNHNS, CDR2 SASEGT. CDR3 protein: CASSRSGGNTEAFF. DNA of the CDR3: TGTGCCAGCAGCCGCTCCGGCGGGAACACTGAAGCTTTCTTT.

As for this clonotype: A read error may account for a junction end that differs from germline. The rearrangement joins TRBV6-5 to TRBJ2-7; D might be TRBD2 (6 bases). Germline V gene lookup returns CDR1 MNHEY and CDR2 SVGAGI. The CDR3 length is 15 residues. The CDR3: CASSYSGLRSYDQYF. CDR3 sequence (DNA): TGTGCCAGCAGTTACTCGGGACTGAGATCCTACGATCAGTACTTC.

The chain employs TRBV27 and TRBJ2-7, with 14 bases that match TRBD2. V shed 9 bases and J 3 bases; nucleotides not matched to a gene: 4. The CDR3 has 14 residues. Germline CDR1 MNHEY, CDR2 SMNVEV (reference sequence). As DNA, the CDR3 is TGTGCCAGTGGGACTAGCGGGAGTGTCTACGAGCAGTACTTC. It is translated as CASGTSGSVYEQYF.

This clonotype occurred a few times. The chain uses TRBV11-3 and TRBJ2-5; no definite D call. The germline V gene encodes CDR1 SGHNT and CDR2 YENEEA. The V end was cut by 6 bases, the J end by 4 bases, with 6 bases between. The CDR3 has 11 residues. The CDR3 loop is CASRMGETQYF. In DNA form, the CDR3 reads TGTGCCAGCAGGATGGGAGAGACCCAGTACTTC. The full variable domain, rest sourced from reference TRBV11-3 and TRBJ2-5, is EAGVVQSPRYKIIEKKQPVAFWCNPISGHNTLYWYLQNLGQGPELLIRYENEEAVDDSQLPKDRFSAERLKGVDSTLKIQPAELGDSAVYLCASRMGETQYFGPGTRLLVL.

In this sample, this clonotype turned up many times. This sequence joins TRBV3-1 and TRBJ2-7, with TRBD1 as a possible D gene (5 bases). Trimming cost V 4 bases and J 5 bases, with 12 bases left between them. CDR3 length equals 13 residues. Germline values: CDR1 LGHDT, CDR2 YNNKEL (reference sequence). The CDR3 loop is CASSRQPGNEQYF. The CDR3 nucleotides are TGTGCCAGCAGCCGACAACCAGGGAACGAGCAGTACTTC.

This clonotype showed up many times. CDR3 residues: CASRPLAGAVNTGELFF. The CDR3 nucleotides read TGTGCCAGCAGACCACTAGCGGGGGCCGTGAACACCGGGGAGCTGTTTTTT. The chain links TRBV28 to TRBJ2-2, with TRBD2 identical over 11 bases. This CDR3 is built from 17 residues. The germline V gene encodes CDR1 MDHEN and CDR2 SYDVKM. V shed 6 bases, J shed 1 base, and the junction held 7 bases outside the gene matches.